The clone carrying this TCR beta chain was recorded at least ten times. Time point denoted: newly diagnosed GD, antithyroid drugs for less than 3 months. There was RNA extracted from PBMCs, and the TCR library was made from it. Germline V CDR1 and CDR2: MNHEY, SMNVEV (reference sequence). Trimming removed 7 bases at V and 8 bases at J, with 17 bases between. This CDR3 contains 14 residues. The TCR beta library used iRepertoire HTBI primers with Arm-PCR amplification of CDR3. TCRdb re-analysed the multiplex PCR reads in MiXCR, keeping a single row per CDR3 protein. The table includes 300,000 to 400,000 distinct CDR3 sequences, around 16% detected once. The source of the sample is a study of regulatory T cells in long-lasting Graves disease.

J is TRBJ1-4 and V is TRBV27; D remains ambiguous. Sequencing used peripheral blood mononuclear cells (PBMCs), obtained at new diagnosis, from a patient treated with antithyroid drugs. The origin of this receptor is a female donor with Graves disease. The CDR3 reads CASTLRPYGEKLFF. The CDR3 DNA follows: TGTGCCAGCACCCTACGACCCTATGGGGAAAAACTGTTTTTT.